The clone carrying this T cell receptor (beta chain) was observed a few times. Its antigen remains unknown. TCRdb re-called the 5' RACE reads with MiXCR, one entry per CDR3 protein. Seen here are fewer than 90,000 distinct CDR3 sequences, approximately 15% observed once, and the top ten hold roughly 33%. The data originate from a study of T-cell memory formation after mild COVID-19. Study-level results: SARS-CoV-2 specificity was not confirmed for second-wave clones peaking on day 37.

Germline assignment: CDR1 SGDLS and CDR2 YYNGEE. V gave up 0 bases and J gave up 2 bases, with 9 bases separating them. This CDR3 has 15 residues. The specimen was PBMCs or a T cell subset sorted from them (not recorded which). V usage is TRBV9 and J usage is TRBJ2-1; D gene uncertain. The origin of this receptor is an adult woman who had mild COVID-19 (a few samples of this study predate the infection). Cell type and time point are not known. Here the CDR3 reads CASSVAKEAYNEQFF. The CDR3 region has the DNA TGTGCCAGCAGCGTAGCTAAGGAAGCCTACAATGAGCAGTTCTTC.